This T cell receptor (beta chain) was captured by sequencing in a study of cytomegalovirus exposure and HLA in healthy donors. Study context: Out of about 179 million T cells, an earlier analysis found over 100 million unique TCR beta sequences in total. General observations from the study: Rarity characterized most TCR sequences, yet some public TCRs appeared in many donors. Later analysis reportedly placed an Asian-associated ancestry cluster below the roughly 700-donor mean in N-insertions.

Remarks on this clone: Its antigen is currently unknown.

Germline CDR1 is LNHDA and CDR2 is SQIVND (reference sequence). V lost 4 bases and J lost 4, with 27 bases in between. This CDR3 has 19 amino acids. Primers: 60 Vbeta forward and 13 Jbeta reverse. Assay used: immunoSEQ multiplex PCR; TCRdb lists only in-frame clones, some missing. The data show 110,000 to 150,000 clones, over 65% seen once. All donors participated as healthy donors of bone marrow. This TCR was recovered from a woman aged 30 to 39 in good health and CMV-seronegative. This chain links TRBV19 with TRBJ2-3; D possibly corresponds to TRBD2 (6 bases). Sequencing was performed on PBMCs. The CDR3 nucleotides are TGTGCCAGTAGTAGGGGGGACGGGACTGGCGGGGACTTTGCAGATACGCAGTATTTT. Amino acid sequence: CASSRGDGTGGDFADTQYF.